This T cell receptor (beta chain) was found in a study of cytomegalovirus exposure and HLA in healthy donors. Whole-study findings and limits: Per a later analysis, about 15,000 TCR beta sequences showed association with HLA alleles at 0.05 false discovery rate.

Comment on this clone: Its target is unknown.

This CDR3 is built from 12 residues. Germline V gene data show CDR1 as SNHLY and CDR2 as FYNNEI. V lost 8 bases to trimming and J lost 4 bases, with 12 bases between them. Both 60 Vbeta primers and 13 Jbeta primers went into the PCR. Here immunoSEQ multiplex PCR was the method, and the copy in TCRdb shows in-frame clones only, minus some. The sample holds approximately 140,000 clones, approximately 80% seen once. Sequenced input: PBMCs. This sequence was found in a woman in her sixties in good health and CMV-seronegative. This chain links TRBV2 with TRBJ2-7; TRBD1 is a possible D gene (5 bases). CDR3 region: CASAGRRYEQYF. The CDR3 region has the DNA TGTGCCAGCGCAGGGCGGCGTTACGAGCAGTACTTC.